This TCR beta chain was observed in a study of beta chain features in type 1 diabetes. Whole-study findings and limits: Patients with Type 1 diabetes showed moderately but significantly shorter TCRB CDR3s in all four CD4+ subsets. Relative to healthy donors, patients appeared to have naive, central memory and Treg TCRB repertoires that were more similar.

The entirety of the isolated RNA underwent reverse transcription, so expressed TCRB transcripts were sequenced. It was found that naive, central memory and regulatory T cell samples averaged about 3.57 million reads. Produced via immunoSEQ multiplex PCR; TCRdb's table is partial and in-frame only. This table has over 200,000 clones, roughly a tenth appearing once. Averaging around 120 mL, one heparinised blood draw came from each individual donor. Purity exceeded 95% in all sorted populations. J was trimmed by 5 bases and V by 3 bases; bases with no gene match: 2. This CDR3 region has 12 residues. The germline V gene has CDR1 SQVTM and CDR2 ANQGSEA. The sample holds a few counts of this clone. Its matching antigen is unknown.

Sequenced material: naive CD4+ T cells from blood. The gene calls are TRBV29-1 and TRBJ2-7, with 9 bases matching TRBD1. The receptor was derived from a man aged 25-40 years with type 1 diabetes. The CDR3 sequence is CSVETGGDEQYF. The CDR3 nucleotides read TGCAGCGTTGAGACAGGGGGGGACGAGCAGTACTTC.